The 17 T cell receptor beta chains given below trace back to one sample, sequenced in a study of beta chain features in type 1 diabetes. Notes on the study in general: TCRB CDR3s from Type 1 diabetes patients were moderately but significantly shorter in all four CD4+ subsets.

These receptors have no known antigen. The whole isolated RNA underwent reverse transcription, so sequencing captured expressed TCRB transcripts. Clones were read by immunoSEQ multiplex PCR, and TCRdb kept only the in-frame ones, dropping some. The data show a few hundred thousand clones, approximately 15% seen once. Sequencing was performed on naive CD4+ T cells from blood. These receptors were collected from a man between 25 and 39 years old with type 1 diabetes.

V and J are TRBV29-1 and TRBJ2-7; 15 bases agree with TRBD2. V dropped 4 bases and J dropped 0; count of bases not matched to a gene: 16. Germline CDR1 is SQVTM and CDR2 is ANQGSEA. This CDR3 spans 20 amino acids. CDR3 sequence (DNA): TGCAGCGTTGCGGGACTAGCGGGAGGCCGGAGTGAAAGGAGCTCCTACGAGCAGTACTTC. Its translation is CSVAGLAGGRSERSSYEQYF.

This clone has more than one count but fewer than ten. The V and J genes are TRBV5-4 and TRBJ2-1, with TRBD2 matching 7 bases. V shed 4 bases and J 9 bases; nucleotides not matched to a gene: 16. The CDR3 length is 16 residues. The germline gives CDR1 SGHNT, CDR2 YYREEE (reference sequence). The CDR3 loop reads CASSTGRVISFGEQFF. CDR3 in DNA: TGTGCCAGCAGCACTGGGAGGGTTATATCTTTCGGTGAGCAGTTCTTC. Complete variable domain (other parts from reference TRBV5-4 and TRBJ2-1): ETGVTQSPTHLIKTRGQQVTLRCSSQSGHNTVSWYQQALGQGPQFIFQYYREEENGRGNFPPRFSGLQFPNYSSELNVNALELDDSALYLCASSTGRVISFGEQFFGPGTRLTVL.

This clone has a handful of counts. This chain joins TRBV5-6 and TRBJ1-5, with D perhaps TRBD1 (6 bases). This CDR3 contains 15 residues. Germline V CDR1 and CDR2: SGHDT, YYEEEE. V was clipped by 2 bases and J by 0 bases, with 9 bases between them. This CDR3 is CASSFGQSSNQPQHF. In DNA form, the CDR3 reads TGTGCCAGCAGCTTCGGACAGAGTAGCAATCAGCCCCAGCATTTT. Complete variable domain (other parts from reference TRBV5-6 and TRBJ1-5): DAGVTQSPTHLIKTRGQQVTLRCSPKSGHDTVSWYQQALGQGPQFIFQYYEEEERQRGNFPDRFSGHQFPNYSSELNVNALLLGDSALYLCASSFGQSSNQPQHFGDGTRLSIL.

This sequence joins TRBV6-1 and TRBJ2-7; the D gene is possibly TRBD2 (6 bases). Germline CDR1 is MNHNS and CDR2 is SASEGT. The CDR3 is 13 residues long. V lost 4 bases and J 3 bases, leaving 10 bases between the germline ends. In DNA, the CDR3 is TGTGCCAGCAGTGTGGGAGGAGGCTACGAGCAGTACTTC. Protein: CASSVGGGYEQYF.

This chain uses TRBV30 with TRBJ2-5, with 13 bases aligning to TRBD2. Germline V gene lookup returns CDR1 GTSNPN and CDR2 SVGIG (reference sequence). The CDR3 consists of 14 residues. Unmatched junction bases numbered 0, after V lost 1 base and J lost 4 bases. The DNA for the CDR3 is TGTGCCTGGAGTGGGACTAGCGGGGGAGAGACCCAGTACTTC. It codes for CAWSGTSGGETQYF. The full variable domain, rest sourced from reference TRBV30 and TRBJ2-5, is SQTIHQWPATLVQPVGSPLSLECTVEGTSNPNLYWYRQAAGRGLQLLFYSVGIGQISSEVPQNLSASRPQDRQFILSSKKLLLSDSGFYLCAWSGTSGGETQYFGPGTRLLVL.

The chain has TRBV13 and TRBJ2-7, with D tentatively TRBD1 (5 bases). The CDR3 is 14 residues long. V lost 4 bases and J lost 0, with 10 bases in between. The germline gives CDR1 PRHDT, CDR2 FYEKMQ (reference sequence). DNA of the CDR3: TGTGCCAGCAGCTCTACAGGACCCTCCTACGAGCAGTACTTC. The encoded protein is CASSSTGPSYEQYF.

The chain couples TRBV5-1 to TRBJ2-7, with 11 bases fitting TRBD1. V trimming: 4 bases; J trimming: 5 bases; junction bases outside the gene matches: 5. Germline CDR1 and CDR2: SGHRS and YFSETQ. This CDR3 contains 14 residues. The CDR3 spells CASSLGQGVNEQYF. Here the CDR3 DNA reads TGCGCCAGCAGCCTGGGACAGGGGGTTAACGAGCAGTACTTC.

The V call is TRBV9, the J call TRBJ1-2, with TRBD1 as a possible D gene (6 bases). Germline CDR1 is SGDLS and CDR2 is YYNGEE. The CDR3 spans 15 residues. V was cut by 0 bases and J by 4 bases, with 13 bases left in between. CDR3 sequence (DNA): TGTGCCAGCAGCGTAGTGAGATCCAGGGGCTATGGCTACACCTTC. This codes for CASSVVRSRGYGYTF.

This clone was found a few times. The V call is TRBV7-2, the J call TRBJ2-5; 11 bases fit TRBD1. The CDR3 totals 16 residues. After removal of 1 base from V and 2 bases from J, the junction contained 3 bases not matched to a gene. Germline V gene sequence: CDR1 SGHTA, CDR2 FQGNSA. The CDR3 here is CASSLGGDRGQETQYF. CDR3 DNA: TGTGCCAGCAGCTTAGGGGGGGACAGGGGGCAAGAGACCCAGTACTTC.

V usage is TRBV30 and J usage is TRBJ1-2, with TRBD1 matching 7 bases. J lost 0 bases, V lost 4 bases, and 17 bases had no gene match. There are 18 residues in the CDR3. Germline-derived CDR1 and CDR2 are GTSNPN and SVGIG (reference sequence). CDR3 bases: TGTGCCTGGACATCAAGGCGGGACAGACCTTTCGCTAACTATGGCTACACCTTC. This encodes CAWTSRRDRPFANYGYTF.

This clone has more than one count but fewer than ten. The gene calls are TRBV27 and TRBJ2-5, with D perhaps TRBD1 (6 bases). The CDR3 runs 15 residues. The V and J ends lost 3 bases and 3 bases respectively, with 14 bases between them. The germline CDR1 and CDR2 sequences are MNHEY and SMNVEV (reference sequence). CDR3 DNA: TGTGCCAGCAGTTTGGTGGGCAGGGGAAAAGAGACCCAGTACTTC. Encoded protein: CASSLVGRGKETQYF.

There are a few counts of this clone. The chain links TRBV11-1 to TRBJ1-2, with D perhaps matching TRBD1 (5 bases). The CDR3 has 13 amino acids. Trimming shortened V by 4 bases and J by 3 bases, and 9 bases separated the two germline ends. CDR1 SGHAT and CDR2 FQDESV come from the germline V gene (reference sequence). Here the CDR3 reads CASSSQGDYGYTF. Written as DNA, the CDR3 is TGTGCCAGCAGCTCTCAGGGTGACTATGGCTACACCTTC.

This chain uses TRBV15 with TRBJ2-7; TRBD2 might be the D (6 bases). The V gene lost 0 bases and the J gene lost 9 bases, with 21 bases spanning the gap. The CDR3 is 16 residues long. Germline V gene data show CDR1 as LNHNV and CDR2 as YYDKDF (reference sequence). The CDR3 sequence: CATSRDMTGVGIGQYF. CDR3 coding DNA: TGTGCCACCAGCAGAGATATGACGGGAGTTGGGATTGGGCAGTACTTC.

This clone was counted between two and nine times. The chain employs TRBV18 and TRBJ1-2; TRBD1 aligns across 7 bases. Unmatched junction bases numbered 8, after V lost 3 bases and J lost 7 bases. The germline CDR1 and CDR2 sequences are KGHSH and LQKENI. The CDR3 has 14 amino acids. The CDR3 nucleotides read TGTGCCAGCTCACCCCCCGACAGGGCAGGTGGCTACACCTTC. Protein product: CASSPPDRAGGYTF.

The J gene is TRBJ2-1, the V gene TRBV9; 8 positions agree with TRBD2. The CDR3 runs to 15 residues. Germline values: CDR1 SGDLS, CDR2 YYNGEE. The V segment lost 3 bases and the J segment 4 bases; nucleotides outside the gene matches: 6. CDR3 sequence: CASSAGTSVYNEQFF. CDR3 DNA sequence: TGTGCCAGCAGCGCCGGGACTAGTGTGTACAATGAGCAGTTCTTC.

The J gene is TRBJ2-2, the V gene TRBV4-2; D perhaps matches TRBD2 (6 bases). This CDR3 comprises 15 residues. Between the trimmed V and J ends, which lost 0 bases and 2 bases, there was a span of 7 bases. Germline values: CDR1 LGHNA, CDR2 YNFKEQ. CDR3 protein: CASSQEGLNTGELFF. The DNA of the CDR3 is TGTGCCAGCAGCCAAGAGGGACTTAACACCGGGGAGCTGTTTTTT.

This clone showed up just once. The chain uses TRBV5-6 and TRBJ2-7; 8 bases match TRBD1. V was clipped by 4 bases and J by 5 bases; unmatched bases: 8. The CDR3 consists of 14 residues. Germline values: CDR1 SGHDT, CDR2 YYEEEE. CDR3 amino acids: CASSNGQGFNEQYF. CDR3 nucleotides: TGTGCCAGCAGCAACGGACAGGGTTTCAACGAGCAGTACTTC.